This T cell receptor (beta chain) was identified in a study of blood T cell repertoires in COVID-19. Study-level background: In each case, the material was cDNA or gDNA derived from T cells, B-cell-depleted T cells, or PBMCs.

Trimming cost V 1 base and J 9 bases; bases outside gene matches: 7. Germline CDR1 and CDR2: MGHRA and YSYEKL. This CDR3 contains 15 residues. Assay used: immunoSEQ multiplex PCR; TCRdb lists only in-frame clones, some missing. The data hold roughly 86,000 clones, with almost 85% observed a single time. This clonotype was sampled from a human donor in a cohort sampled during active COVID-19. The chain employs TRBV4-1 and TRBJ2-1; 9 bases align to TRBD1. Sequencing used peripheral blood. For the CDR3, the DNA is TGCGCCAGCAGCCAAGCGGACAGGGGCGCAAGTGAGCAGTTCTTC. It codes for CASSQADRGASEQFF.